This T cell receptor beta chain was recorded in a study of T cells in narcolepsy. Across the whole study: Donors had narcolepsy type 1 or type 2, or were healthy controls.

Here immunoSEQ multiplex PCR was the method, and the copy in TCRdb shows in-frame clones only, minus some. This table has about 34,000 clones, around 83% appearing once. CDR3 length: 15 residues. Per germline, CDR1 MNHEY and CDR2 SMNVEV (reference sequence). Trimming removed 0 bases from V and 5 bases from J, with 11 bases in between. The source material was CD45RA- memory CD4+ T cells from PBMCs. The chain is built from TRBV27 and TRBJ2-1, with D tentatively TRBD2 (6 bases). The sequence came from a human donor with narcolepsy. The CDR3 here is CASSLSRGTHNEQFF. CDR3 DNA: TGTGCCAGCAGTTTATCACGGGGGACCCACAATGAGCAGTTCTTC.